This TCR beta chain comes out of a study of blood T cell repertoires in COVID-19. Overall study: Sites in the United States, Italy and Spain provided acute and convalescent COVID-19 samples. Nucleic acid was either cDNA or gDNA, and it came from T cells, B-cell-depleted T cells, or PBMCs.

Under the authors' procedure: Amplification of reference gene primers was used by the study to estimate nucleated cell counts. Only in-frame clones appear in the TCRdb table, and some are missing; sequencing was by immunoSEQ multiplex PCR. The V and J calls and clone size were taken over from that table, and D and trimming were inferred from the DNA. The sample has about 260,000 clones, about 86% seen once. With V trimmed by 5 bases and J by 5 bases, 2 bases remained unmatched. Germline V CDR1 and CDR2: SGHTA, FQGNSA. CDR3 size: 14 residues. Clinical history reported by participants formed the basis on which cohorts were assigned.

This rearrangement joins TRBV7-2 to TRBJ2-3; 12 nucleotides line up with TRBD2. Input material: PBMCs or T cells enriched from blood (not recorded which). The TCR was taken from a man aged 25 to 40 with acute COVID-19. CDR3 coding DNA: TGTGCCAGCAGCACGGGACTAGCGGGAGATACGCAGTATTTT. It yields the protein CASSTGLAGDTQYF.